The present T cell receptor (beta chain) was sequenced within a study of OX40 agonist ivuxolimab in advanced cancers. Context from the whole study: The costimulatory receptor OX40 (CD134) was targeted by ivuxolimab, a fully human IgG2 agonistic monoclonal antibody. Partial responses occurred in three dose-escalation patients, of whom one had hepatocellular carcinoma and two had cutaneous melanoma. Intravenous ivuxolimab was administered to patients every 2 weeks at six dose levels: 0.01, 0.1, 0.3, 1.5, 3 and 10 mg/kg. Of the 50 to 55 patients in dose escalation, about 20 had hepatocellular carcinoma, some 15 had melanoma, 9 had renal cell carcinoma and 9 had head and neck cancer. The purpose of peripheral TCRbeta sequencing was to test whether ivuxolimab changed TCR sequence diversity and led to clonal T-cell expansion. A male proportion of roughly 85% and a mean age of approximately 62 years, ranging from 23 to 79, were recorded for the dose-escalation cohort. The paper covers the monotherapy dose-escalation part of the phase I ivuxolimab trial, which included N ≈ 57 patients. Prior anti-PD-1, anti-PD-L1 or anti-CTLA-4 therapy was permitted, and checkpoint inhibitors had been received by around 39% of dose-escalation patients.

Overall study results and their limits: Antigen specificity was not determined for the clonally expanded peripheral T cells. After ivuxolimab, expanded clones were on average more numerous among CD8+ T cells than among CD4+ T cells. Low levels of normalized T-cell clonal expansion were also shown by some nonresponding patients. Clonal expansion of both CD4+ and CD8+ blood T cells was observed from baseline to week 6 at doses 0.1 to 3.0 mg/kg. Partial responders in the 0.1-3.0 mg/kg groups had among the lowest normalized peripheral clonal expansion, especially among CD8+ T cells.

Patients with a history of autoimmune disease or receiving systemic immunosuppression were excluded from the trial. In every dose cohort, peripheral blood was drawn for TCR sequencing at baseline, cycle 4 day 1, and cycle 7 day 1. Samples came from an open-label, multicenter, first-in-human phase I dose-escalation trial of ivuxolimab. The trial enrolled adults with locally advanced or metastatic head and neck squamous cell, hepatocellular, melanoma or renal cell carcinoma. Before TCR sequencing, CD4+ T cells and CD8+ T cells from peripheral blood were sorted into separate populations. To sequence the TCRbeta CDR3 region, genomic DNA was isolated from the sorted cells. TCRbeta CDR3 regions were sequenced using the immunoSEQ Assay. Entries here come from immuneACCESS through TCRdb and include only in-frame sequences with V and J called. Some clones fail to appear in such tables; in the studies checked, an unresolved V gene covers under half of the shortfall, and the cause of the remainder is unknown. This sample comprises some 69,000 clones, about nine tenths of them detected only once. The ten biggest clones cover approximately 0.3% of the sample.

The CDR3 runs 16 amino acids, cysteine and phenylalanine included. CDR3 DNA is the only sequence kept; it has 48 bases, read in frame from the first base. V gives up 1 base and J gives up 5 bases, and the segment between their germline ends measures 16 bases. The germline V gene yields KGHSH for CDR1 and LQKENI for CDR2. Comments on this clone: The specificity of this receptor is unknown. No base qualities exist here, and no much larger clone lies one base off it.

The chain joins TRBV18 to TRBJ2-3; 5 matching bases give a weak D call of TRBD1. This clonotype originated in an adult with an advanced solid tumor such as melanoma, head and neck, liver or kidney cancer. Specimen: CD4+ or CD8+ T cells sorted from blood, collected in a trial of the OX40 agonist ivuxolimab. The DNA sequence is TGTGCCAGCTCACCACTCGCGCCCCAAAGGGGAGATACGCAGTATTTT. Its protein is CASSPLAPQRGDTQYF. When the CDR3 is completed using the reference TRBV18 and TRBJ2-3 genes on either side, the full variable domain is NAGVMQNPRHLVRRRGQEARLRCSPMKGHSHVYWYRQLPEEGLKFMVYLQKENIIDESGMPKERFSAEFPKEGPSILRIQQVVRGDSAAYFCASSPLAPQRGDTQYFGPGTRLTVL.